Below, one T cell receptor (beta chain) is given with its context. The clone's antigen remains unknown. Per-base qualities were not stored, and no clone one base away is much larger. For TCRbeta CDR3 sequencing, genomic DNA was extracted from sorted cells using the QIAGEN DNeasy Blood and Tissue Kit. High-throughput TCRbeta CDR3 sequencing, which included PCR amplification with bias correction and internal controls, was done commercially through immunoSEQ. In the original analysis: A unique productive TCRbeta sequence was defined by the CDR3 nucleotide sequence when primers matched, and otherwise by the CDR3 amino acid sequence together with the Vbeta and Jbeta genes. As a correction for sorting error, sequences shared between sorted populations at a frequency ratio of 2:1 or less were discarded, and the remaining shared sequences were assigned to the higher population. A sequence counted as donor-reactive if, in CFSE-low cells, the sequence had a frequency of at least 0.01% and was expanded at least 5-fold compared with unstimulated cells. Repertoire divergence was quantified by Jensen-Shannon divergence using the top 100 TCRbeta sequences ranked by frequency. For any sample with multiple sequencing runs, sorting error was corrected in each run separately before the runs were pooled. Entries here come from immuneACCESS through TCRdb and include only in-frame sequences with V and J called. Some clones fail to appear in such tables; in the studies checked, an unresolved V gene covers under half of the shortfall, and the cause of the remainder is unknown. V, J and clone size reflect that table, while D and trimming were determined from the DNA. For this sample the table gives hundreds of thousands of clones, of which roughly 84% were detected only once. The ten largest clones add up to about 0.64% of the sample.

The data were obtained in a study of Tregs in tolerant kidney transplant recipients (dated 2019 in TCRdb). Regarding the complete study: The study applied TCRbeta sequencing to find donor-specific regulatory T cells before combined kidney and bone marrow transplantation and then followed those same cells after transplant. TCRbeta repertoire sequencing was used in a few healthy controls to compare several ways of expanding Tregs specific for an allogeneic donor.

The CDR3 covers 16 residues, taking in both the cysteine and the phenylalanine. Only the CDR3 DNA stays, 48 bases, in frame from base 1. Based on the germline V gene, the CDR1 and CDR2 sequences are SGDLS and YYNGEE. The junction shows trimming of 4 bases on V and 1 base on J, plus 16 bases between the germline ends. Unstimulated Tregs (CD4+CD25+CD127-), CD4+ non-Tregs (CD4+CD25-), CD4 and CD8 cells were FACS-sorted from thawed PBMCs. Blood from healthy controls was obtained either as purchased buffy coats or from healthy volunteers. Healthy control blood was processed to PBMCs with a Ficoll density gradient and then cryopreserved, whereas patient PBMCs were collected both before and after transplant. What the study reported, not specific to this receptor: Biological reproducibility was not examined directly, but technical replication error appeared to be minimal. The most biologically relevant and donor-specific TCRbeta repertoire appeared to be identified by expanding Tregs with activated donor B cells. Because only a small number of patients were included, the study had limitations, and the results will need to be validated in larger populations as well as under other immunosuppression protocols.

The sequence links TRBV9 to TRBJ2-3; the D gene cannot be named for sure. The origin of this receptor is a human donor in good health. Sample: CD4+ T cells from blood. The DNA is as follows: TGTGCCAGCAGCACCGACGGCAGGCGACGCACAGATACGCAGTATTTT. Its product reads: CASSTDGRRRTDTQYF.